These 5 T cell receptor beta chains originate from one sample sequenced in a study of blood T cell repertoires in COVID-19. Clones were sequenced by immunoSEQ multiplex PCR, and TCRdb holds only the in-frame ones, with some missing. This repertoire shows a few hundred thousand clones, around 86% found once; its top ten account for roughly 0.92%. The sample comprised peripheral blood. The source is a woman in her thirties or forties who had recovered from COVID-19.

This clone was observed a few times. The V call is TRBV27, the J call TRBJ1-4; 7 nucleotides align to TRBD1. J lost 8 bases, V lost 5 bases, and 8 bases had no gene match. CDR1 MNHEY and CDR2 SMNVEV come from the germline V gene (reference sequence). CDR3 size: 14 residues. This CDR3 is CASSPGTAQEKLFF. CDR3 DNA: TGTGCCAGCAGTCCCGGGACAGCGCAAGAAAAACTGTTTTTT.

This sequence joins TRBV19 and TRBJ2-5; 7 nucleotides agree with TRBD1. J lost 5 bases, V lost 5 bases, and 11 bases had no gene match. The CDR3 spans 15 residues. Germline-derived CDR1 and CDR2 are LNHDA and SQIVND (reference sequence). CDR3 nucleotide sequence: TGTGCCAGTAGTGCTGTGGCAGGGGGACGGGAGACCCAGTACTTC. Residues: CASSAVAGGRETQYF.

This rearrangement joins TRBV29-1 to TRBJ1-2, with TRBD1 identical over 8 bases. With 6 bases clipped from V and 7 bases from J, the junction kept 13 bases outside the gene matches. CDR1 and CDR2 from the germline V gene are SQVTM and ANQGSEA. CDR3 size: 14 residues. The DNA of the CDR3 is TGCAGCGTGGGGGAGGGACAGGACCATGTTGGCTACACCTTC. Translated: CSVGEGQDHVGYTF.

V and J are TRBV7-9 and TRBJ2-3; 7 bases map to TRBD1. Germline V gene lookup returns CDR1 SEHNR and CDR2 FQNEAQ (reference sequence). The CDR3 is 15 residues long. Trimming took 2 bases from V and 4 from J; bases not matched to a gene: 6. CDR3 region: CASSLYRTGADTQYF. CDR3 sequence (DNA): TGTGCCAGCAGCTTATATAGGACAGGAGCAGATACGCAGTATTTT.

The chain carries TRBV30 and TRBJ1-1; 7 bases align to TRBD1. This CDR3 region has 13 residues. Per the germline V gene, CDR1 is GTSNPN and CDR2 is SVGIG (reference sequence). The trim removed 0 bases at V and 5 bases at J, leaving 3 bases unmatched. This CDR3 reads CAWSVEGATEAFF. CDR3 DNA sequence: TGTGCCTGGAGTGTAGAGGGGGCGACTGAAGCTTTCTTT.